This T cell receptor (beta chain) was found in a study of blood T cell repertoires in COVID-19 (TCRdb year 2020). Regarding the complete study: The collaborator samples originated in the United States, Italy and Spain and spanned the acute and convalescent phases of COVID-19. Nearly every sample came with metadata listing a de-identified subject ID, COVID-19 status, age in years and sex. The prospective study material was composed of cDNA or gDNA derived from T cells, B-cell-depleted T cells, or PBMCs. Where HLA class I and class II types were available, the types were taken from metadata supplied by the sample provider, not from assay-based typing. The repertoires were released in a freely available public database intended as a resource for research on the immune response to SARS-CoV-2. Subjects who had been exposed to COVID-19, were actively infected with it, or had recovered from it provided the deeply sampled blood TCRbeta repertoires that made up the dataset. The samples were drawn from two sources: the first 160 participants of the ongoing ImmuneRACE study, and 1,000 to 1,500 subjects contributed by 6 global collaborators. Overall results and qualifications from the work: How much clinical and demographic metadata was included differed by source and by participant, and the metadata was provided uncurated.

As for this clone: Its cognate antigen has yet to be identified. Within one base of it there is no much larger clone, and no base qualities were kept.

TCRbeta CDR3 regions were amplified from genomic DNA by means of the immunoSEQ Assay, a bias-controlled multiplex PCR. From the authors' description of their analysis: Within the assay, amplification of reference gene primers was used to estimate how many nucleated cells each sample contained. Sequence reads were collapsed and filtered to measure the absolute abundance of every unique TCRbeta CDR3 rearrangement. For each sample, productive Simpson clonality was calculated as the square root of Simpson's diversity index across productive rearrangements. TCRdb re-hosts the immuneACCESS table, in-frame sequences only. Its copies lack some clones; in the studies checked, an unresolved V gene accounts for under half of them, and the cause for the rest is not known. V, J and clone size derive from that table, while D and trimming were established from the DNA sequence. The table for this sample lists 70,000 or so clones; roughly 90% of them were counted only once. 1.5% of the sample goes to the ten largest clones.

The collaborating institutions used their own protocols to collect whole blood in K2EDTA tubes. For TCRbeta analysis, collaborators shipped samples in one of three forms: frozen whole blood, isolated PBMCs, or DNA extracted from either of those sample types. The germline V gene sets CDR1 to MNHNS and CDR2 to SASEGT. V gives up 2 bases and J gives up 4 bases, and the segment between their germline ends measures 17 bases. The CDR3 runs 16 amino acids, cysteine and phenylalanine included. Only the CDR3 DNA is retained, 48 bases long and in frame from the first base. Sequenced input: peripheral blood. The sequence was collected from a man aged 45 to 65 with acute or convalescent COVID-19. Recombination joined TRBV6-1 with TRBJ1-1; TRBD1 is a possible D gene, resting on 6 matching bases. The CDR3 loop reads CASSEFNSARGTEAFF. Read as DNA, the sequence is TGTGCCAGCAGTGAATTCAACTCCGCCAGGGGCACTGAAGCTTTCTTT.